A selection of T cell receptor beta chains follows, all from one sample in a study of blood T cell repertoires in COVID-19. Data came from immunoSEQ multiplex PCR; TCRdb stores just in-frame clones and leaves some out. Here the sample spans a few hundred thousand clones, around 88% being singletons. Source material: peripheral blood. The origin of the receptors is a woman aged 30 to 39 with COVID-19, enrolled during active disease. CDR3s include the opening cysteine and the closing phenylalanine or tryptophan. A D gene is named only where the DNA matches it firmly. Where a row states a size, it is once, few, many or the class of an expanded clone; other rows omit it.

D gene: .
clone size: .
V gene: TRBV24-1
J gene: TRBJ2-1
CDR3 DNA: TGTGCCACCAGTGACTCGGACTACCCCAATGAGCAGTTCTTC
CDR3 protein: CATSDSDYPNEQFF

D gene: .
clone size: .
V gene: TRBV6-5
J gene: TRBJ1-2
CDR3 DNA: TGTGCCAGCAGTTACTCGCTTCGTACACCTCTCTGGGGCTACACCTTC
CDR3 protein: CASSYSLRTPLWGYTF

D gene: TRBD1
clone size: .
V gene: TRBV4-1
J gene: TRBJ2-7
CDR3 DNA: TGCGCCAGCAGCCAAGCCGGGACAGGGTGGTACGAACAGTACTTC
CDR3 protein: CASSQAGTGWYEQYF

D gene: .
clone size: .
V gene: TRBV11-2
J gene: TRBJ2-5
CDR3 DNA: TGTGCCAGCAGGGTCAGCAGGGGGGCGCGGGAGACCCAGTACTTC
CDR3 protein: CASRVSRGARETQYF

D gene: .
clone size: .
V gene: TRBV12-3/TRBV12-4
J gene: TRBJ1-1
CDR3 DNA: TGTGCCAGCAGTTCCTGGCAGGGGTGTTTCTTT
CDR3 protein: CASSSWQGCFF

D gene: .
clone size: .
V gene: TRBV6-2/TRBV6-3
J gene: TRBJ1-6
CDR3 DNA: TGTGCCAGCAGTTTACCGAGCTCCTATAATTCACCCCTCCACTTT
CDR3 protein: CASSLPSSYNSPLHF

D gene: TRBD2
clone size: .
V gene: TRBV9
J gene: TRBJ2-1
CDR3 DNA: TGTGCCAGCAGCGTAGCTCGACTAGCGGGTTACAATGAGCAGTTCTTC
CDR3 protein: CASSVARLAGYNEQFF

D gene: .
clone size: few
V gene: TRBV11-2
J gene: TRBJ1-4
CDR3 DNA: TGTGCCAGCAGCTTTGGATCAGGTGAAAAACTGTTTTTT
CDR3 protein: CASSFGSGEKLFF

D gene: TRBD2
clone size: .
V gene: TRBV7-6
J gene: TRBJ2-3
CDR3 DNA: TGTGCCAGCAGTCTCACCCGCGGGGGGGCGAGCACAGATACGCAGTATTTT
CDR3 protein: CASSLTRGGASTDTQYF

D gene: .
clone size: .
V gene: TRBV15
J gene: TRBJ1-3
CDR3 DNA: TGTGCCACCAGCAGACAGGGCTACTCTGGAAACACCATATATTTT
CDR3 protein: CATSRQGYSGNTIYF

D gene: .
clone size: .
V gene: TRBV6-5
J gene: TRBJ1-6
CDR3 DNA: TGTGCCAGCAGTTCCACAGTTGCCTCACCCCTCCACTTT
CDR3 protein: CASSSTVASPLHF

D gene: .
clone size: .
V gene: TRBV30
J gene: TRBJ1-4
CDR3 DNA: TGTGCCTGGAGTACCCGGACTTTGGAAAAACTGTTTTTT
CDR3 protein: CAWSTRTLEKLFF

D gene: TRBD2
clone size: .
V gene: TRBV5-4
J gene: TRBJ2-5
CDR3 DNA: TGTGCCAGCAGCTTGGCCGGGCTAGCGGGGGGAGTAATTTACCAAGAGACCCAGTACTTC
CDR3 protein: CASSLAGLAGGVIYQETQYF

D gene: TRBD1
clone size: .
V gene: TRBV5-1
J gene: TRBJ1-2
CDR3 DNA: TGCGCCAGCAGCGCGGACAGGGGGAGCTATGGCTACACCTTC
CDR3 protein: CASSADRGSYGYTF

D gene: TRBD2
clone size: .
V gene: TRBV11-2
J gene: TRBJ2-1
CDR3 DNA: TGTGCCAGCAGCTTAAGGCTAGCGGGGTACAATGAGCAGTTCTTC
CDR3 protein: CASSLRLAGYNEQFF

D gene: .
clone size: .
V gene: TRBV5-1
J gene: TRBJ2-2
CDR3 DNA: TGCGCCAGCAGCTTGTCCCAGGGCACCGGGGAGCTGTTTTTT
CDR3 protein: CASSLSQGTGELFF

D gene: .
clone size: .
V gene: TRBV6-1
J gene: TRBJ2-5
CDR3 DNA: TGTGCCAGCAGTGAAGCGATGGGCAGGGTGGTGACCCAGTACTTC
CDR3 protein: CASSEAMGRVVTQYF

D gene: .
clone size: .
V gene: TRBV14
J gene: TRBJ2-3
CDR3 DNA: TGTGCCAGCAGCCAAGATAGCCGGCTATCCACGTATACGCAGTATTTT
CDR3 protein: CASSQDSRLSTYTQYF

D gene: .
clone size: .
V gene: TRBV9
J gene: TRBJ1-3
CDR3 DNA: TGTGCCAGCAGCGTAGCTGGGTCCCGAGGGAGAGGCACCATATATTTT
CDR3 protein: CASSVAGSRGRGTIYF

D gene: .
clone size: few
V gene: TRBV30
J gene: TRBJ2-2
CDR3 DNA: TGTGCCTGGAGTATCCGGGACATACACACCGGGGAGCTGTTTTTT
CDR3 protein: CAWSIRDIHTGELFF

D gene: .
clone size: .
V gene: TRBV28
J gene: TRBJ1-1
CDR3 DNA: TGTGCCAGCAGCCCCGGGGGAGGGCCGAACACTGAAGCTTTCTTT
CDR3 protein: CASSPGGGPNTEAFF

D gene: .
clone size: few
V gene: TRBV5-1
J gene: TRBJ1-4
CDR3 DNA: TGCGCCAGCAGCTTGCGCGGGGCGGGTGAAAAACTGTTTTTT
CDR3 protein: CASSLRGAGEKLFF

D gene: .
clone size: .
V gene: TRBV6-5
J gene: TRBJ2-2
CDR3 DNA: TGTGCCAGCAGTCCCCATGGGGGGGGGCGAGAGCTGTTTTTT
CDR3 protein: CASSPHGGGRELFF

D gene: .
clone size: .
V gene: TRBV12-3/TRBV12-4
J gene: TRBJ2-7
CDR3 DNA: TGTGCCAGCAGTTTTGGGGAGTTCTACGAGCAGTACTTC
CDR3 protein: CASSFGEFYEQYF

D gene: TRBD2
clone size: .
V gene: TRBV6-1
J gene: TRBJ2-3
CDR3 DNA: TGTGCCAGCAGTGAAGGTCTAGCGGGGGTTGCTAGCACAGATACGCAGTATTTT
CDR3 protein: CASSEGLAGVASTDTQYF

D gene: TRBD1
clone size: .
V gene: TRBV4-2
J gene: TRBJ2-7
CDR3 DNA: TGTGCCAGCAGCCAGGGCCAGGGGGACTACGAGCAGTACTTC
CDR3 protein: CASSQGQGDYEQYF

D gene: TRBD1
clone size: .
V gene: TRBV6-6
J gene: TRBJ1-2
CDR3 DNA: TGTGCCAGCAGTACCTACAGGGGGGCTAACTATGGCTACACCTTC
CDR3 protein: CASSTYRGANYGYTF

D gene: .
clone size: .
V gene: TRBV4-1
J gene: TRBJ1-1
CDR3 DNA: TGCGCCAGCAGCCAAGAGGACAGACCTTTCACTGAAGCTTTCTTT
CDR3 protein: CASSQEDRPFTEAFF

D gene: .
clone size: .
V gene: TRBV10-3
J gene: TRBJ2-5
CDR3 DNA: TGTGCCATCAGTGATCCAGGACAAGAGACCCAGTACTTC
CDR3 protein: CAISDPGQETQYF

D gene: .
clone size: .
V gene: TRBV29-1
J gene: TRBJ2-6
CDR3 DNA: TGCAGCGTTGAGACGACAGGCCCTTCTGGGGCCAACGTCCTGACTTTC
CDR3 protein: CSVETTGPSGANVLTF

D gene: .
clone size: .
V gene: TRBV4-1
J gene: TRBJ2-5
CDR3 DNA: TGCGCCAGCAGCCAAGCGCGAGAGGAGACCCAGTACTTC
CDR3 protein: CASSQAREETQYF

D gene: TRBD1
clone size: .
V gene: TRBV2
J gene: TRBJ1-1
CDR3 DNA: TGTGCCAGCAGTGCCAGGGGGTTAGGTGAAGCTTTCTTT
CDR3 protein: CASSARGLGEAFF

D gene: TRBD1
clone size: .
V gene: TRBV24-1
J gene: TRBJ1-2
CDR3 DNA: TGTGCCACCAGTGATCGACAGGGAAACGACTATGGCTACACCTTC
CDR3 protein: CATSDRQGNDYGYTF

D gene: TRBD1
clone size: .
V gene: TRBV7-6
J gene: TRBJ1-4
CDR3 DNA: TGTGCCAGCAGCGCTCGGGACAGGGCGGGGGAAAAACTGTTTTTT
CDR3 protein: CASSARDRAGEKLFF

D gene: .
clone size: .
V gene: TRBV27
J gene: TRBJ1-5
CDR3 DNA: TGTGCCAGCAGTTTATCGGTCCCCATCTATAGCAATCAGCCCCAGCATTTT
CDR3 protein: CASSLSVPIYSNQPQHF

D gene: .
clone size: .
V gene: TRBV4-2
J gene: TRBJ1-3
CDR3 DNA: TGTGCCAGCAGCCAAGAGCCGGACAGTCCAGAAGGAAACACCATATATTTT
CDR3 protein: CASSQEPDSPEGNTIYF

D gene: TRBD2
clone size: .
V gene: TRBV3-1/TRBV3-2
J gene: TRBJ2-2
CDR3 DNA: TGTGCCAGCAGCCAGGCCCGGACTAGCGGGGGCCCTCGGGCGAGCGGGGAGCTGTTTTTT
CDR3 protein: CASSQARTSGGPRASGELFF

D gene: .
clone size: .
V gene: TRBV19
J gene: TRBJ1-5
CDR3 DNA: TGTGCCAGTAGTCTCCGGGACACCAATCAGCCCCAGCATTTT
CDR3 protein: CASSLRDTNQPQHF

D gene: .
clone size: few
V gene: TRBV29-1
J gene: TRBJ1-1
CDR3 DNA: TGCAGCGTTGAGGTCCACCCGAGCGACGGGAACACTGAAGCTTTCTTT
CDR3 protein: CSVEVHPSDGNTEAFF

D gene: TRBD1
clone size: .
V gene: TRBV15
J gene: TRBJ1-4
CDR3 DNA: TGTGCCACCAGCAGAGAAATACAGGGGGCGGGGGAAAAACTGTTTTTT
CDR3 protein: CATSREIQGAGEKLFF

D gene: TRBD1
clone size: .
V gene: TRBV2
J gene: TRBJ2-1
CDR3 DNA: TGTGCCAGCAGCCAGACAGGGTCTGGCAATGAGCAGTTCTTC
CDR3 protein: CASSQTGSGNEQFF

D gene: .
clone size: .
V gene: TRBV30
J gene: TRBJ2-5
CDR3 DNA: TGTGCCTGGAAGGCGGATCAAGAGACCCAGTACTTC
CDR3 protein: CAWKADQETQYF

D gene: .
clone size: .
V gene: TRBV11-2
J gene: TRBJ1-5
CDR3 DNA: TGTGCCAGCAGCTTAGATCCGGGAGGCAATCAGCCCCAGCATTTT
CDR3 protein: CASSLDPGGNQPQHF

D gene: TRBD2
clone size: .
V gene: TRBV5-4
J gene: TRBJ2-1
CDR3 DNA: TGTGCCAGCAGCCCAGCGGGGGGCTTGAATGAGCAGTTCTTC
CDR3 protein: CASSPAGGLNEQFF

D gene: .
clone size: .
V gene: TRBV11-2
J gene: TRBJ2-1
CDR3 DNA: TGTGCCAGCAGCAGAGGCGGGGCTGGCTCCTACAATGAGCAGTTCTTC
CDR3 protein: CASSRGGAGSYNEQFF

D gene: .
clone size: .
V gene: TRBV15
J gene: TRBJ1-4
CDR3 DNA: TGTGCCACCAGCAGAACGCGGACAGTAGCTAATGAAAAACTGTTTTTT
CDR3 protein: CATSRTRTVANEKLFF